This entry lists 27 T cell receptor beta chains sequenced from one sample in a study of shared T cell receptors in the human thymus. Libraries were prepared by immunoSEQ multiplex PCR; TCRdb keeps only in-frame clonotypes and omits some of them. The sample lists some 660,000 clones, 87% occurring once. These records were also assigned to another study, of human thymus T cells.

Source material: thymocytes. The receptors derive from a boy younger than two with a congenital heart defect.

The V call is TRBV5-6, the J call TRBJ1-1, with D hard to call. CDR1 SGHDT and CDR2 YYEEEE come from the germline V gene. CDR3 length: 13 amino acids. V was clipped by 2 bases and J by 1 base, with 6 bases between them. CDR3 in DNA: TGTGCCAGCAGCTTTTGGAGGAACACTGAAGCTTTCTTT. It specifies CASSFWRNTEAFF.

The gene calls are TRBV9 and TRBJ2-2; TRBD1 matches at 7 bases. Germline CDR1 and CDR2: SGDLS and YYNGEE. This CDR3 is built from 15 residues. The ends lost 0 bases at V and 1 base at J; junction bases unmatched: 0. The CDR3 is CASSVGTGNTGELFF. CDR3 bases: TGTGCCAGCAGCGTAGGGACAGGGAACACCGGGGAGCTGTTTTTT.

The rearrangement joins TRBV10-3 to TRBJ1-5, with a possible D match to TRBD1 (5 bases). This CDR3 comprises 14 residues. The germline gives CDR1 ENHRY, CDR2 SYGVKD. Deletions cut 0 bases from V and 5 bases from J, with 8 bases between. CDR3 DNA: TGTGCCATCAGTGAGTCGGGGGGGGATCAGCCCCAGCATTTT. It specifies CAISESGGDQPQHF.

This chain connects TRBV19 to TRBJ1-3; possible D gene TRBD1, 6 bases. Deletions cut 7 bases from V and 2 bases from J, with 18 bases between. This CDR3 has 16 amino acids. Looked up from germline, CDR1 is LNHDA and CDR2 is SQIVND (reference sequence). The CDR3 DNA is TGTGCCAGTACCGTAATACAGGGTGCACCTGGAAACACCATATATTTT. It translates to CASTVIQGAPGNTIYF.

The gene calls are TRBV15 and TRBJ1-2; 7 positions agree with TRBD1. The CDR3 length is 17 residues. CDR1 and CDR2 from the germline V gene are LNHNV and YYDKDF (reference sequence). The V gene end was trimmed by 4 bases and the J gene end by 8 bases; junction bases not matched to a gene: 19. The CDR3 loop reads CATSTFIPRGAGGGYTF. The CDR3, as DNA: TGTGCCACCAGCACCTTCATCCCAAGGGGCGCAGGGGGGGGCTACACCTTC.

V and J are TRBV27 and TRBJ1-5; D unclear. Germline-derived CDR1 and CDR2 are MNHEY and SMNVEV (reference sequence). This CDR3 has 13 residues. With 3 bases removed from V and 6 bases from J, the gap between germline ends came to 9 bases. CDR3 nucleotide sequence: TGTGCCAGCAGTTTCGCCCCTAGTCAGCCCCAGCATTTT. It codes for CASSFAPSQPQHF.

The chain recombines TRBV5-4 with TRBJ2-1; D might be TRBD2 (6 bases). CDR3 size: 17 residues. V lost 4 bases and J lost 0, with 17 bases in between. Germline V lookup: CDR1 SGHNT, CDR2 YYREEE (reference sequence). Here the CDR3 reads CASSRAGGPSSYNEQFF. CDR3 in DNA: TGTGCCAGCAGCCGAGCGGGCGGGCCGAGCTCCTACAATGAGCAGTTCTTC.

The count of this clone is one. This chain connects TRBV6-5 to TRBJ2-3, with TRBD2 matching over 8 bases. CDR1 is MNHEY, CDR2 SVGAGI, per germline. This CDR3 region has 16 residues. J gave up 1 base and V 4 bases, and 7 bases lay outside the gene matches. CDR3 residues: CASSCRTSGGTDTQYF. CDR3 coding DNA: TGTGCCAGCAGTTGCCGAACTAGCGGCGGCACAGATACGCAGTATTTT.

J is TRBJ2-3 and V is TRBV5-1, with a tentative D call TRBD1 (5 bases). Germline values: CDR1 SGHRS, CDR2 YFSETQ. This CDR3 has 15 amino acids. The V end was cut by 3 bases, the J end by 7 bases, with 18 bases between. The chain's CDR3 is CASSYQQVNRNTQYF. The CDR3 coding sequence is TGCGCCAGCAGCTACCAACAGGTGAATAGGAATACGCAGTATTTT.

The chain has TRBV6-1 and TRBJ1-4, with D possibly being TRBD1 (6 bases). The CDR3 is 13 amino acids. Trimming took 5 bases from V and 6 from J, leaving 10 bases between them. CDR1 and CDR2 from the germline V gene are MNHNS and SASEGT. The CDR3 nucleotides read TGTGCCAGCAGTCGGGGGGCGGATGAAAAACTGTTTTTT. It codes for CASSRGADEKLFF.

This sequence joins TRBV13 and TRBJ2-1, with 8 bases lining up with TRBD1. With 5 bases clipped from V and 0 bases from J, the junction kept 15 bases outside the gene matches. The CDR3 contains 19 residues. The germline V gene has CDR1 PRHDT and CDR2 FYEKMQ (reference sequence). The CDR3, as DNA: TGTGCCAGCAGCCCCCGAAGGATACGGGACAGGTCCTCCTACAATGAGCAGTTCTTC. Translated: CASSPRRIRDRSSYNEQFF.

The chain couples TRBV18 to TRBJ1-4, with TRBD1 matching over 9 bases. CDR1 is KGHSH and CDR2 is LQKENI in the germline V gene. After removal of 5 bases from V and 7 bases from J, the junction contained 8 bases not matched to a gene. The CDR3 length is 15 residues. CDR3 region: CASSFGTGLLEKLFF. The DNA of the CDR3 is TGTGCCAGCTCATTTGGGACAGGGCTCCTTGAAAAACTGTTTTTT.

The CDR3 spells CASSPRGFGQGTEAFF. CDR3 sequence (DNA): TGTGCCAGCAGCCCGAGGGGGTTTGGTCAAGGCACTGAAGCTTTCTTT. The chain is built from TRBV7-8 and TRBJ1-1; possibly TRBD1 for D (6 bases). V shed 5 bases and J shed 4 bases, with 20 bases lying between them. Germline V lookup: CDR1 SGHVS, CDR2 FQNEAQ. The CDR3 length is 16 residues.

The rearrangement links TRBV25-1 to TRBJ1-4; a possible D gene is TRBD1 (5 bases). The CDR3 is 12 amino acids. V was pared by 3 bases and J by 7 bases, with 6 bases between. In germline, CDR1 is MGHDK, CDR2 SYGVNS. CDR3 sequence reads: CASSDRVEKLFF. CDR3 DNA: TGTGCCAGCAGTGACAGGGTTGAAAAACTGTTTTTT.

This chain joins TRBV28 and TRBJ1-5; D might be TRBD1 (6 bases). With 6 bases removed from V and 0 bases from J, the gap between germline ends came to 24 bases. Germline V gene sequence: CDR1 MDHEN, CDR2 SYDVKM. CDR3 length: 19 amino acids. The CDR3 is CASSRRTPWGLYSNQPQHF. CDR3 in DNA: TGTGCCAGCAGCCGACGGACACCGTGGGGGCTTTATAGCAATCAGCCCCAGCATTTT.

This sequence joins TRBV9 and TRBJ2-3; a weak D match, TRBD2 (7 bases). Germline V gene data show CDR1 as SGDLS and CDR2 as YYNGEE. V gave up 2 bases and J gave up 4 bases, with 14 bases separating them. The CDR3 sequence is 15 residues long. CDR3 sequence: CASSVKGGPPDTQYF. The CDR3 nucleotides read TGTGCCAGCAGCGTGAAGGGGGGGCCGCCAGATACGCAGTATTTT.

The gene calls are TRBV5-1 and TRBJ2-1, with 9 bases lining up with TRBD2. J gave up 8 bases and V 0 bases, and 9 bases lay outside the gene matches. Per germline, CDR1 SGHRS and CDR2 YFSETQ. There are 16 residues in the CDR3. The CDR3 coding sequence is TGCGCCAGCAGCTTGGACTCTGGCGGGAGGGCTTATGAGCAGTTCTTC. Its translation is CASSLDSGGRAYEQFF.

This chain connects TRBV30 to TRBJ1-3; no reliable D call. Trimming took 0 bases from V and 2 from J, leaving 8 bases between them. The CDR3 spans 14 residues. Germline V CDR1 and CDR2: GTSNPN, SVGIG (reference sequence). This chain's CDR3 is CAWSVAGPGNTIYF. The CDR3 coding sequence is TGTGCCTGGAGTGTCGCGGGTCCTGGAAACACCATATATTTT. The full variable domain, completed using reference TRBV30 and TRBJ1-3, is SQTIHQWPATLVQPVGSPLSLECTVEGTSNPNLYWYRQAAGRGLQLLFYSVGIGQISSEVPQNLSASRPQDRQFILSSKKLLLSDSGFYLCAWSVAGPGNTIYFGEGSWLTVV.

In its sample, this clone was seen once. The V call is TRBV28, the J call TRBJ1-5; TRBD1 matches at 7 bases. J was trimmed by 0 bases and V by 3 bases; bases with no gene match: 8. CDR1 and CDR2 (germline): MDHEN, SYDVKM. CDR3 length: 17 residues. The CDR3 nucleotides read TGTGCCAGCAGTTTTAGGACAGGTCTCTATAGCAATCAGCCCCAGCATTTT. Translation: CASSFRTGLYSNQPQHF.

This clone appeared once. V gene TRBV4-3 combines with J gene TRBJ2-2; 10 nucleotides match TRBD2. Germline trimming cut 6 bases from V and 4 bases from J; bases unmatched to any gene: 17. CDR3 size: 19 residues. Germline CDR1 is LGHNA and CDR2 is YSLEER. CDR3 sequence reads: CASRAGASLAGVGTGELFF. As DNA, the CDR3 is TGCGCCAGCAGGGCGGGAGCCTCTCTAGCGGGAGTAGGCACCGGGGAGCTGTTTTTT.

The rearrangement uses TRBV7-9 and TRBJ2-5, with 7 bases aligning to TRBD2. Losses at the gene ends were 1 base for V and 4 bases for J; bases not matched to a gene: 3. The CDR3 is 14 amino acids. The V gene's germline CDR1 is SEHNR and CDR2 FQNEAQ (reference sequence). This CDR3 reads CASSLGGGPETQYF. The CDR3 bases are TGTGCCAGCAGCTTAGGGGGAGGGCCAGAGACCCAGTACTTC.

The chain has TRBV23-1 and TRBJ2-1; the D gene is possibly TRBD1 (6 bases). TRBV23-1 is classed as an ORF, of uncertain function. The V gene lost 0 bases and the J gene lost 1 base, with 28 bases spanning the gap. The CDR3 has 22 amino acids. The CDR3: CASSQSLTTPYRAKGSYNEQFF. CDR3 sequence (DNA): TGCGCCAGCAGTCAATCCCTGACGACCCCTTACAGGGCCAAGGGATCCTACAATGAGCAGTTCTTC.

The gene calls are TRBV21-1 and TRBJ2-7; the DNA was not compared with TRBD2, the D call given in the table. TRBV21-1 is a listed pseudogene. The CDR3 extends over 15 amino acids. CDR3 sequence: CASSKGRRDLYEQYF. The CDR3 region has the DNA TGTGCCAGCAGCAAAGGTCGGCGGGACCTCTACGAGCAGTACTTC.

The rearrangement uses TRBV6-6 and TRBJ2-5, with D unclear. Trimming stripped 0 bases from V and 5 bases from J, with 4 bases between. The V gene's germline CDR1 is MNHNY and CDR2 SVGAGI (reference sequence). The CDR3 length is 12 residues. The CDR3 sequence is CASSYSGETQYF. The CDR3 nucleotides are TGTGCCAGCAGTTACTCGGGCGAGACCCAGTACTTC.

This clone has just a few counts. J is TRBJ1-2 and V is TRBV7-9; the D is unclear. The CDR3 has 14 residues. The V gene's germline CDR1 is SEHNR and CDR2 FQNEAQ (reference sequence). The V end was cut by 1 base, the J end by 8 bases, with 14 bases between. This CDR3 reads CASSLGRRDRGYTF. CDR3 DNA: TGTGCCAGCAGCTTAGGCCGACGGGATCGAGGCTACACCTTC. Looking up the rest from reference TRBV7-9 and TRBJ1-2 gives the full variable domain: DTGVSQNPRHKITKRGQNVTFRCDPISEHNRLYWYRQTLGQGPEFLTYFQNEAQLEKSRLLSDRFSAERPKGSFSTLEIQRTEQGDSAMYLCASSLGRRDRGYTFGSGTRLTVV.

The chain recombines TRBV5-1 with TRBJ2-5; D unresolved. The CDR3 consists of 16 residues. The V end lost 0 bases, the J end lost 3 bases, and 15 bases lay between the germline ends. Germline values: CDR1 SGHRS, CDR2 YFSETQ. Here the CDR3 reads CASSLVCRSAEETQYF. As DNA, the CDR3 is TGCGCCAGCAGCTTGGTTTGCCGTTCGGCGGAAGAGACCCAGTACTTC. Drawing the rest from reference TRBV5-1 and TRBJ2-5, the complete variable domain is KAGVTQTPRYLIKTRGQQVTLSCSPISGHRSVSWYQQTPGQGLQFLFEYFSETQRNKGNFPGRFSGRQFSNSRSEMNVSTLELGDSALYLCASSLVCRSAEETQYFGPGTRLLVL.

This clone was recorded once. The rearrangement joins TRBV4-3 to TRBJ2-5, with D possibly TRBD2 on 6 matching bases. Trimming left V 1 base short and J 5 bases short, with 20 bases between. From germline, CDR1 is LGHNA and CDR2 YSLEER. This CDR3 has 17 amino acids. The CDR3 nucleotides read TGCGCCAGCAGCCAAGGCCCTTGGACTCGAAGCGGGGAGACCCAGTACTTC. Its translation: CASSQGPWTRSGETQYF.